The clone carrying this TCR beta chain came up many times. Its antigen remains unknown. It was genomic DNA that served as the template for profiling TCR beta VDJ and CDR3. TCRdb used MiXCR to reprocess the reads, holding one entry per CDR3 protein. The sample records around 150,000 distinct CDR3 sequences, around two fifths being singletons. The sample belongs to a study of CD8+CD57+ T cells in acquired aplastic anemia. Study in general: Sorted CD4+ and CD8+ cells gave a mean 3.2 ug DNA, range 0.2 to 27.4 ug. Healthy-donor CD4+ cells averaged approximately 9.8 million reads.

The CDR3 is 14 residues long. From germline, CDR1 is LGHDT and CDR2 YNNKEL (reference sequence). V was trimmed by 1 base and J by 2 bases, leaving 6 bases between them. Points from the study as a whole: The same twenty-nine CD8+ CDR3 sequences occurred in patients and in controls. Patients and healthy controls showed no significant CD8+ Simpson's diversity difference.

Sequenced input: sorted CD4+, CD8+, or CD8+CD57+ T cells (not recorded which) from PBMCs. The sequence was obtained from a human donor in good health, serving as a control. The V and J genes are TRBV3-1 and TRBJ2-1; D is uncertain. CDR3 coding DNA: TGTGCCAGCAGCCAAGGTCTCACCTACAATGAGCAGTTCTTC. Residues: CASSQGLTYNEQFF.